Following are 6 T cell receptor beta chains from one sample sequenced in a study of tumor and adjacent non-tumor tissue in lung cancer. The library came from three nested PCR rounds adapted from ARM-PCR protocols. TCRdb ran MiXCR on the multiplex PCR reads and lists one entry per CDR3 protein. The sample has under 100,000 distinct CDR3 sequences, about 66% seen once. RNA was extracted from bulk tissue without any cell sorting. The sequencing input was lung tumor tissue. The receptors shown here come from a man between 65 and 85 years old with non-small cell lung cancer.

Comments on this clonotype: This may be a read error: a much more frequent sequence differs by one nucleotide. V usage is TRBV30 and J usage is TRBJ2-5, with unresolved D. CDR1 GTSNPN and CDR2 SVGIG come from the germline V gene (reference sequence). The CDR3 sequence is 13 residues long. Here the CDR3 reads CAWGLTGEEAQYF. The DNA of the CDR3 is TGTGCCTGGGGGCTCACGGGCGAAGAGGCCCAGTACTTC.

This clonotype has just a few counts. It may be a read error: a sequence one base away is much more abundant. The CDR3 region is CASSFTGGFQPQYF. CDR3 sequence (DNA): TGTGCCAGCAGTTTCACGGGGGGCTTTCAGCCCCAGTATTTT. The chain is built from TRBV12-3 or TRBV12-4 and TRBJ1-5; the D gene is possibly TRBD2 (7 bases). The J call may not be correct, given that the DNA end is closer to TRBJ2-3. The CDR3 is 14 residues long.

With respect to this clonotype: Its ends do not fully match the called genes, so a read error is possible. The J gene is TRBJ1-2, the V gene TRBV5-1; D unresolved. Per germline, CDR1 SGHRS and CDR2 YFSETQ. CDR3 length equals 12 residues. CDR3 in amino acids: CASRGAGYGYIF. The CDR3 nucleotides read TGCGCCAGCCGCGGAGCGGGCTATGGCTACATCTTC. The entire variable domain, with the rest obtained from reference TRBV5-1 and TRBJ1-2, is as follows: KAGVTQTPRYLIKTRGQQVTLSCSPISGHRSVSWYQQTPGQGLQFLFEYFSETQRNKGNFPGRFSGRQFSNSRSEMNVSTLELGDSALYLCASRGAGYGYIFGSGTRLTVV.

Details on this clonotype: A junction boundary mismatches the germline segment, possibly from a read error. This chain links TRBV18 with TRBJ2-7; a possible D gene is TRBD1 (5 bases). CDR1 and CDR2 (germline): KGHSH, LQKENI. The length of the CDR3 is 15 residues. The CDR3 is CASSPHRTPGDERYF. The CDR3 DNA follows: TGTGCCAGCTCACCCCACAGGACCCCGGGCGACGAGCGGTACTTC.

To note about this clonotype: Being one base from a much bigger clone, this may be a read error. This chain joins TRBV9 and TRBJ2-2; TRBD1 is a possible D gene (6 bases). The CDR3 totals 18 residues. Germline V lookup: CDR1 SGDLS, CDR2 YYNGEE. In DNA form, the CDR3 reads TGTGCCAGCAGCGTATCCCCAGGCCGACAGGCGTACACCAGGGAGCTGTTTTTT. Its protein is CASSVSPGRQAYTRELFF.

About this clonotype: No conserved phenylalanine or tryptophan ends this CDR3, so it is likely a read error. The DNA is omitted, as the CDR3 cannot be located on it reliably, and the CDR3 follows TCRdb's listing. The chain couples TRBV14 to TRBJ1-2. Germline assignment: CDR1 SGHDN and CDR2 FVKESK. Ends included, the CDR3 has 13 residues. CDR3 protein: CASSRVGGDDCIL.